The sequence of this T cell receptor beta chain was determined in a study of blood T cell repertoires in COVID-19. Trimming cost V 4 bases and J 8 bases; bases outside gene matches: 7. From germline, CDR1 is MGHDK and CDR2 SYGVNS. CDR3 length: 13 residues. The protocol was immunoSEQ multiplex PCR, while the TCRdb copy is restricted to in-frame clones and leaves out a portion. Seen here are 100,000 to 150,000 clones, about 82% observed once, and the top ten hold about 5.7%. The sequenced sample was peripheral blood. This clonotype originated in a human donor in a cohort sampled during active COVID-19. V usage is TRBV25-1 and J usage is TRBJ1-1; TRBD1 agrees at 7 bases. The CDR3 region has the DNA TGTGCCAGCAGTGTGACAGGGTCTACCGAAGCTTTCTTT. The encoded protein is CASSVTGSTEAFF.